This entry lists 6 T cell receptor beta chains sequenced from one sample in a study of CD4+ T cells in melanoma. Clones were sequenced by immunoSEQ multiplex PCR, and TCRdb holds only the in-frame ones, with some missing. The sample lists 10,000 or so clones, roughly two thirds occurring once. Sequenced material: cells from a culture (not recorded whether cultured in vitro). These receptors all stem from a human donor with melanoma.

V is TRBV11-2 and J is TRBJ2-5; TRBD1 agrees at 9 bases. Germline lookup yields CDR1 SGHAT and CDR2 FQNNGV. This CDR3 contains 17 residues. Trimming removed 2 bases from V and 1 base from J; junction bases left unmatched: 8. The CDR3 spells CASSLRGTGYRQETQYF. The CDR3 DNA reads as TGTGCCAGCAGCTTAAGAGGGACAGGGTATCGCCAAGAGACCCAGTACTTC.

This rearrangement joins TRBV5-1 to TRBJ2-2; D uncertain. In germline, CDR1 is SGHRS, CDR2 YFSETQ. The CDR3 contains 14 residues. V lost 4 bases and J 0 bases, leaving 7 bases between the germline ends. The CDR3 here is CASSKEPNTGELFF. CDR3 in DNA: TGCGCCAGCAGCAAAGAGCCGAACACCGGGGAGCTGTTTTTT.

This clone was seen more than once but under ten times. The J gene is TRBJ2-5, the V gene TRBV2, with TRBD1 as a possible D gene (5 bases). Germline V gives CDR1 SNHLY, CDR2 FYNNEI. V gave up 6 bases and J gave up 12 bases, with 23 bases separating them. CDR3 length equals 14 residues. The CDR3, as DNA: TGTGCCAGCAGCCCTCGACAGCCGACCCCAGAAGAGTACTTC. It is translated as CASSPRQPTPEEYF.

The rearrangement joins TRBV15 to TRBJ2-2; 8 positions match TRBD1. J gave up 0 bases and V 3 bases, and 0 bases lay outside the gene matches. This CDR3 comprises 15 residues. Per the germline V gene, CDR1 is LNHNV and CDR2 is YYDKDF (reference sequence). The CDR3 DNA is TGTGCCACCAGCAGGGGACAGGCGAACACCGGGGAGCTGTTTTTT. It codes for CATSRGQANTGELFF. Full variable domain (outside the CDR3, taken from reference TRBV15 and TRBJ2-2): DAMVIQNPRYQVTQFGKPVTLSCSQTLNHNVMYWYQQKSSQAPKLLFHYYDKDFNNEADTPDNFQSRRPNTSFCFLDIRSPGLGDTAMYLCATSRGQANTGELFFGEGSRLTVL.

Regarding this clone: An end of the junction does not agree with germline; a read error may underlie this. The V call is TRBV6-5, the J call TRBJ2-7; D remains unclear. Per germline, CDR1 MNHEY and CDR2 SVGAGI. There are 13 residues in the CDR3. Here the CDR3 DNA reads TGTGCCATCAGTGCGAACGGAATGGGCGAGCAGTACTTC. Translating gives CAISANGMGEQYF.

This chain links TRBV29-1 with TRBJ1-6, with TRBD1 matching 7 bases. The germline V gene encodes CDR1 SQVTM and CDR2 ANQGSEA. Losses at the gene ends were 6 bases for V and 7 bases for J; bases not matched to a gene: 9. This CDR3 is built from 14 residues. CDR3 sequence: CSVRKQGTNSPLHF. The CDR3 nucleotides are TGCAGCGTCCGTAAACAGGGGACAAATTCACCCCTCCACTTT.